Each of the 24 T cell receptor beta chains below was sequenced from the same sample in a study of OX40 agonist ivuxolimab in advanced cancers. Sequenced by immunoSEQ multiplex PCR; TCRdb stores in-frame clones only, minus some. The sample lists about 150,000 clones, roughly 94% seen once, with around 0.31% in the top ten. The sequencing here drew on CD4+ or CD8+ T cells sorted from blood, taken in a trial of the OX40 agonist ivuxolimab. These receptors were obtained from an adult with an advanced solid tumor such as melanoma, head and neck, liver or kidney cancer.

The chain carries TRBV18 and TRBJ1-1; TRBD1 aligns across 7 bases. The J segment lost 3 bases and the V segment lost 4 bases, leaving 17 bases of the junction unmatched. Germline CDR1 reads KGHSH; CDR2 reads LQKENI. CDR3 size: 18 residues. For the CDR3, the DNA is TGTGCCAGCTCACTACAGGGGAGCGGGGGGATCGACTACACTGAAGCTTTCTTT. Its protein product is CASSLQGSGGIDYTEAFF.

The chain uses TRBV5-1 and TRBJ1-3; unclear D gene. The CDR3 is 12 residues long. Germline V CDR1 and CDR2: SGHRS, YFSETQ. V was cut by 4 bases and J by 4 bases, with 6 bases left in between. In nucleotides, the CDR3 is TGCGCCAGCAGCGCACAGGGAAACACCATATATTTT. Its protein is CASSAQGNTIYF.

The chain combines TRBV5-6 with TRBJ2-3, with 8 nucleotides matching TRBD1. The CDR3 contains 16 residues. Germline V lookup: CDR1 SGHDT, CDR2 YYEEEE. With V trimmed by 3 bases and J by 2 bases, 8 bases remained unmatched. The CDR3 sequence: CASSYTGTGITDTQYF. The DNA of the CDR3 is TGTGCCAGCAGCTACACCGGGACAGGAATCACAGATACGCAGTATTTT.

This chain joins TRBV9 and TRBJ1-1, with D maybe TRBD1 (6 bases). V lost 0 bases to trimming and J lost 6 bases, with 12 bases between them. CDR1 is SGDLS, CDR2 YYNGEE, per germline. There are 14 residues in the CDR3. In DNA, the CDR3 is TGTGCCAGCAGCGTAGTACAGGGAAGGGCTGAAGCTTTCTTT. Translated: CASSVVQGRAEAFF.

J is TRBJ1-2 and V is TRBV19, with 7 positions matching TRBD1. V gave up 6 bases and J gave up 3 bases; unmatched junction bases: 7. This CDR3 has 14 amino acids. Germline V CDR1 and CDR2: LNHDA, SQIVND (reference sequence). CDR3 sequence: CASSGTAQYYGYTF. The CDR3 DNA reads as TGTGCCAGTAGCGGGACAGCGCAGTACTATGGCTACACCTTC.

This rearrangement joins TRBV5-1 to TRBJ1-4, with D maybe TRBD1 (5 bases). The germline CDR1 and CDR2 sequences are SGHRS and YFSETQ. Trimming removed 3 bases at V and 7 bases at J, with 13 bases between. This CDR3 spans 14 amino acids. This CDR3 is CASSWTAGGEKLFF. The CDR3 nucleotides read TGCGCCAGCAGCTGGACCGCCGGGGGTGAAAAACTGTTTTTT.

The chain couples TRBV5-4 to TRBJ2-5; maybe TRBD1 (5 bases). Germline V CDR1 and CDR2: SGHNT, YYREEE (reference sequence). The ends were cut back, 0 bases at V and 3 bases at J, with 12 bases in the middle. This CDR3 spans 15 amino acids. The chain's CDR3 is CASSLGPTGEETQYF. The CDR3 region has the DNA TGTGCCAGCAGCTTGGGTCCAACAGGAGAAGAGACCCAGTACTTC.

This chain uses TRBV7-8 with TRBJ2-5, with 11 bases fitting TRBD2. Germline V gene lookup returns CDR1 SGHVS and CDR2 FQNEAQ. The CDR3 consists of 18 residues. The V gene end was trimmed by 0 bases and the J gene end by 7 bases; junction bases not matched to a gene: 13. Written as DNA, the CDR3 is TGTGCCAGCAGCTTAGCCCTCGGACTAGCGGGCGAGTCTGGGACCCAGTACTTC. Its protein product is CASSLALGLAGESGTQYF.

The rearrangement joins TRBV5-1 to TRBJ2-3; D may be TRBD2 (7 bases). This CDR3 is 14 amino acids long. The germline V gene has CDR1 SGHRS and CDR2 YFSETQ. V was trimmed by 6 bases and J by 3 bases, leaving 14 bases between them. CDR3 in amino acids: CASNAGDRTDTQYF. In DNA, the CDR3 is TGCGCCAGCAACGCGGGAGACAGGACAGATACGCAGTATTTT. Complete variable domain (other parts from reference TRBV5-1 and TRBJ2-3): KAGVTQTPRYLIKTRGQQVTLSCSPISGHRSVSWYQQTPGQGLQFLFEYFSETQRNKGNFPGRFSGRQFSNSRSEMNVSTLELGDSALYLCASNAGDRTDTQYFGPGTRLTVL.

This clone was observed once. CDR3 nucleotides: TGTGCCAGCAGCCCGGACGGTTCCTTTGGCGAGCAGTACTTC. Its protein product is CASSPDGSFGEQYF. The chain combines TRBV7-3 with TRBJ2-7, with D unresolved. CDR3 size: 14 residues. Germline loops: CDR1 SGHTA, CDR2 FQGTGA. Trimming stripped 5 bases from V and 6 bases from J, with 17 bases between.

The chain uses TRBV7-9 and TRBJ2-3, with D tentatively TRBD2 (6 bases). V gave up 1 base and J gave up 5 bases, with 10 bases separating them. This CDR3 has 14 residues. Looked up from germline, CDR1 is SEHNR and CDR2 is FQNEAQ (reference sequence). This chain's CDR3 is CASSLDPSVDTQYF. The CDR3 bases are TGTGCCAGCAGCTTAGATCCTAGCGTAGATACGCAGTATTTT.

V gene TRBV5-5 combines with J gene TRBJ2-1; D may be TRBD1 or TRBD2 (5 bases each). The CDR3 consists of 13 residues. Trimming stripped 4 bases from V and 14 bases from J, with 19 bases between. Germline V gene data show CDR1 as SGHKS and CDR2 as YYEKEE (reference sequence). The CDR3 DNA follows: TGTGCCAGCAGCGTGCGGGCCCCCCTAGGGGAGTTCTTC. Translating gives CASSVRAPLGEFF.

The chain combines TRBV28 with TRBJ1-5, with 11 nucleotides matching TRBD1. CDR1 is MDHEN, CDR2 SYDVKM, per germline. The J segment lost 3 bases and the V segment lost 3 bases, leaving 7 bases of the junction unmatched. CDR3 length: 17 amino acids. CDR3 protein: CASSFRTGGFFNQPQHF. The CDR3 nucleotides read TGTGCCAGCAGTTTCCGGACAGGGGGCTTCTTCAATCAGCCCCAGCATTTT.

The chain links TRBV6-5 to TRBJ2-7, with no clear D. CDR1 is MNHEY and CDR2 is SVGAGI in the germline V gene. V was trimmed by 4 bases and J by 2 bases, leaving 6 bases between them. The CDR3 spans 12 residues. CDR3 residues: CASSSFAYEQYF. The CDR3 DNA reads TGTGCCAGCAGTTCCTTCGCCTACGAGCAGTACTTC.

The chain links TRBV9 to TRBJ2-7; D is unclear. Germline CDR1 is SGDLS and CDR2 is YYNGEE. The CDR3 is 13 residues long. The V end lost 5 bases, the J end lost 1 base, and 10 bases lay between the germline ends. The CDR3 is CASRGRRSYEQYF. The DNA of the CDR3 is TGTGCCAGCAGGGGAAGGAGATCCTACGAGCAGTACTTC.

The chain joins TRBV18 to TRBJ1-6; D remains ambiguous. V was clipped by 1 base and J by 8 bases, with 6 bases between them. This CDR3 region has 13 residues. CDR1 and CDR2 (germline): KGHSH, LQKENI. The CDR3 loop reads CASSPLVDSPLHF. CDR3 nucleotides: TGTGCCAGCTCACCACTGGTCGATTCACCCCTCCACTTT.

The rearrangement links TRBV6-1 to TRBJ1-4; D is undetermined. V lost 3 bases and J lost 0, with 8 bases in between. The CDR3 runs to 15 residues. CDR1 is MNHNS and CDR2 is SASEGT in the germline V gene. The CDR3 reads CASSEEGTTNEKLFF. Written as DNA, the CDR3 is TGTGCCAGCAGTGAGGAGGGTACAACTAATGAAAAACTGTTTTTT.

V gene TRBV18 combines with J gene TRBJ1-3; TRBD1 might be the D (6 bases). The V gene lost 3 bases and the J gene lost 8 bases, with 14 bases spanning the gap. This CDR3 is built from 14 residues. Germline CDR1 KGHSH, CDR2 LQKENI. The DNA of the CDR3 is TGTGCCAGCTCACCTATTCCACAGGGAGACACCATATATTTT. It specifies CASSPIPQGDTIYF.

The rearrangement joins TRBV7-2 to TRBJ2-1; tentative D call: TRBD2 (6 bases). V lost 5 bases and J lost 9, with 14 bases in between. CDR1 and CDR2 from the germline V gene are SGHTA and FQGNSA. The CDR3 is made up of 13 amino acids. The CDR3 coding sequence is TGTGCCAGCAGCCCTGAGACTAGGGCTGAGCAGTTCTTC. It codes for CASSPETRAEQFF.

V is TRBV7-9 and J is TRBJ1-1, with D possibly matching TRBD1 (6 bases). The CDR3 length is 17 residues. V lost 1 base to trimming and J lost 0 bases, with 15 bases between them. Germline CDR1 reads SEHNR; CDR2 reads FQNEAQ (reference sequence). The CDR3 reads CASSLGLGGAVNTEAFF. CDR3 sequence (DNA): TGTGCCAGCAGCTTAGGCCTTGGGGGGGCCGTGAACACTGAAGCTTTCTTT.

The chain uses TRBV27 and TRBJ1-2; D remains unclear. V was cut by 3 bases and J by 12 bases, with 20 bases left in between. The length of the CDR3 is 14 residues. CDR1 is MNHEY and CDR2 is SMNVEV in the germline V gene (reference sequence). The CDR3 sequence: CASSFRRDPPVHTF. The DNA of the CDR3 is TGTGCCAGCAGTTTTCGTAGGGATCCCCCTGTCCACACCTTC.

The J gene is TRBJ1-1, the V gene TRBV5-1; 9 nucleotides agree with TRBD1. The CDR3 is 16 amino acids. Germline V CDR1 and CDR2: SGHRS, YFSETQ. The V and J ends lost 0 bases and 7 bases, in that order; junction bases with no gene match: 10. The CDR3 sequence is CASSLAPRTGGGEAFF. CDR3 DNA: TGCGCCAGCAGCTTGGCCCCCAGAACAGGGGGCGGTGAAGCTTTCTTT. The variable domain in full, with the rest retrieved from reference TRBV5-1 and TRBJ1-1, is KAGVTQTPRYLIKTRGQQVTLSCSPISGHRSVSWYQQTPGQGLQFLFEYFSETQRNKGNFPGRFSGRQFSNSRSEMNVSTLELGDSALYLCASSLAPRTGGGEAFFGQGTRLTVV.

The gene calls are TRBV11-2 and TRBJ2-3; 8 bases are shared with TRBD2. This CDR3 has 13 amino acids. Germline loops: CDR1 SGHAT, CDR2 FQNNGV. J lost 2 bases, V lost 7 bases, and 2 bases had no gene match. The CDR3 DNA reads TGTGCCAGCACGGGGGGGGACACAGATACGCAGTATTTT. Amino acid sequence: CASTGGDTDTQYF. Using reference TRBV11-2 and TRBJ2-3 for the parts outside the CDR3, the full variable domain is EAGVAQSPRYKIIEKRQSVAFWCNPISGHATLYWYQQILGQGPKLLIQFQNNGVVDDSQLPKDRFSAERLKGVDSTLKIQPAKLEDSAVYLCASTGGDTDTQYFGPGTRLTVL.

The V and J genes are TRBV6-5 and TRBJ1-5; a weak D match, TRBD1 (5 bases). The CDR3 spans 12 residues. Trimming pared 11 bases from V and 6 bases from J, leaving 14 bases between. In germline, CDR1 is MNHEY, CDR2 SVGAGI. CDR3 coding DNA: TGTGCCGCAGCAGGGAAGGGTCAGCCCCAGCATTTT. This codes for CAAAGKGQPQHF.